This TCR beta chain was retrieved from a study of identical twins. Study outcomes and limitations: Carriage of fewer insertions was seen in abundant cord blood beta clonotypes, whereas memory repertoires showed none.

Unique molecular identifiers were in the cDNA, with template-switch universal primer binding. Via MiXCR, TCRdb re-called the 5' RACE reads, giving one row per CDR3 protein. This sample has around 960,000 distinct CDR3 sequences, with 9% to 15% found just once. The CDR3 is made up of 12 amino acids. The germline V and J ends were trimmed by 4 bases and 1 base, with 5 bases remaining between them. The germline V gene has CDR1 SGHTA and CDR2 FQGNSA. All of the donors were Caucasians in good health. Note on this clonotype: Its antigen remains unknown.

This sample also belongs to another study, concerning yellow fever vaccine responses in identical twins. That publication notes: On the reported evidence, twins' vaccine T cell responses seemed partly convergent and partly personalized.

The rearrangement joins TRBV7-2 to TRBJ2-7; D remains unclear. Sequenced sample: PBMCs. The source of this sequence is a woman in her late teens or twenties in good health. In nucleotides, the CDR3 is TGTGCCAGCAGCTCCTTGTCCTACGAGCAGTACGTC. Translated: CASSSLSYEQYV.